The 10 T cell receptor beta chains given below trace back to one sample, sequenced in a study of T cell responses to AZD1222 COVID-19 vaccine. Clones were read by immunoSEQ multiplex PCR, and TCRdb kept only the in-frame ones, dropping some. The sample has approximately 190,000 clones, about 93% seen once; the top ten hold approximately 1%. The input for sequencing was peripheral blood, taken 28 days after the second AZD1222 dose. Source of these receptors: an adult who received the AZD1222 COVID-19 vaccine.

The rearrangement links TRBV4-2 to TRBJ1-5; D unresolved. The V end lost 0 bases, the J end lost 4 bases, and 10 bases lay between the germline ends. The CDR3 length is 15 residues. From germline, CDR1 is LGHNA and CDR2 YNFKEQ. The CDR3 spells CASSQDGFWNQPQHF. As DNA, the CDR3 is TGTGCCAGCAGCCAAGATGGGTTTTGGAATCAGCCCCAGCATTTT.

The chain uses TRBV15 and TRBJ1-4; a weak D match, TRBD1 (6 bases). In germline, CDR1 is LNHNV, CDR2 YYDKDF (reference sequence). The ends were cut back, 2 bases at V and 2 bases at J, with 12 bases in the middle. This CDR3 is 16 amino acids long. The CDR3 sequence is CATSRSTGITNEKLFF. The CDR3 DNA reads as TGTGCCACCAGCAGATCCACAGGGATTACTAATGAAAAACTGTTTTTT. The variable domain in full, completed from reference TRBV15 and TRBJ1-4, reads DAMVIQNPRYQVTQFGKPVTLSCSQTLNHNVMYWYQQKSSQAPKLLFHYYDKDFNNEADTPDNFQSRRPNTSFCFLDIRSPGLGDTAMYLCATSRSTGITNEKLFFGSGTQLSVL.

DNA for the CDR3: TGTGCCAGCAGTGATTGGCAGAGATTCTCACCCCTCCACTTT. Amino acid sequence: CASSDWQRFSPLHF. The V gene is TRBV2, the J gene TRBJ1-6; no clear D. Germline V gene lookup returns CDR1 SNHLY and CDR2 FYNNEI. The CDR3 extends over 14 amino acids. Trimming stripped 3 bases from V and 10 bases from J, with 13 bases between.

The rearrangement uses TRBV6-5 and TRBJ2-3, with D perhaps given as TRBD1 or TRBD2 (5 bases each). CDR1 and CDR2 (germline): MNHEY, SVGAGI. V was shortened by 9 bases and J by 4 bases, with 14 bases between the two germline ends. The CDR3 runs 13 residues. CDR3 protein: CASKGRGADTQYF. The DNA of the CDR3 is TGTGCCAGTAAAGGACGAGGGGCAGATACGCAGTATTTT.

The chain combines TRBV5-4 with TRBJ2-5; D gene unclear. The CDR3 length is 13 residues. Trimming took 4 bases from V and 5 from J, leaving 12 bases between them. Germline CDR1 reads SGHNT; CDR2 reads YYREEE (reference sequence). CDR3 nucleotide sequence: TGTGCCAGCAGCCCAGCCGGTTCCGAGACCCAGTACTTC. The encoded protein is CASSPAGSETQYF.

The chain links TRBV19 to TRBJ1-4; TRBD1 aligns across 9 bases. The CDR3 loop spans 14 amino acids. Germline lookup yields CDR1 LNHDA and CDR2 SQIVND (reference sequence). V lost 3 bases and J lost 6; bases outside the gene matches: 2. In nucleotides, the CDR3 is TGTGCCAGTAGTATTTGGACAGGGGATGAAAAACTGTTTTTT. Protein product: CASSIWTGDEKLFF.

The V call is TRBV2, the J call TRBJ2-3; D not certain. Trimming removed 4 bases from V and 1 base from J, with 15 bases in between. The CDR3 consists of 16 residues. Germline CDR1 reads SNHLY; CDR2 reads FYNNEI. The CDR3 bases are TGTGCCAGCAGTGTGTTTGGGGTCGTGGGCACAGATACGCAGTATTTT. It yields the protein CASSVFGVVGTDTQYF. Full variable domain (remainder filled in from reference TRBV2 and TRBJ2-3): EPEVTQTPSHQVTQMGQEVILRCVPISNHLYFYWYRQILGQKVEFLVSFYNNEISEKSEIFDDQFSVERPDGSNFTLKIRSTKLEDSAMYFCASSVFGVVGTDTQYFGPGTRLTVL.

The DNA of the CDR3 is TGTGCCACCAGTCGATTAGATGAGCAGTTCTTC. Its translation: CATSRLDEQFF. The chain employs TRBV24-1 and TRBJ2-1; D ambiguous. The CDR3 runs 11 residues. Germline lookup yields CDR1 KGHDR and CDR2 SFDVKD. Trimming took off 6 bases at V and 8 bases at J, with 7 bases between the two ends.

This rearrangement joins TRBV6-5 to TRBJ1-2; TRBD1 aligns across 7 bases. J lost 1 base, V lost 6 bases, and 8 bases had no gene match. The CDR3 is 15 amino acids. The germline CDR1 and CDR2 sequences are MNHEY and SVGAGI. In DNA, the CDR3 is TGTGCCAGCAGCAAACAGGGGATGATTAACTATGGCTACACCTTC. It yields the protein CASSKQGMINYGYTF.

The V and J genes are TRBV6-5 and TRBJ1-2; D is perhaps TRBD1 (5 bases). CDR1 is MNHEY, CDR2 SVGAGI, per germline. The CDR3 totals 15 residues. Trimming pared 7 bases from V and 4 bases from J, leaving 19 bases between. CDR3 residues: CASKGRQGVFYGYTF. CDR3 bases: TGTGCCAGCAAAGGCCGGCAGGGAGTTTTCTATGGCTACACCTTC.